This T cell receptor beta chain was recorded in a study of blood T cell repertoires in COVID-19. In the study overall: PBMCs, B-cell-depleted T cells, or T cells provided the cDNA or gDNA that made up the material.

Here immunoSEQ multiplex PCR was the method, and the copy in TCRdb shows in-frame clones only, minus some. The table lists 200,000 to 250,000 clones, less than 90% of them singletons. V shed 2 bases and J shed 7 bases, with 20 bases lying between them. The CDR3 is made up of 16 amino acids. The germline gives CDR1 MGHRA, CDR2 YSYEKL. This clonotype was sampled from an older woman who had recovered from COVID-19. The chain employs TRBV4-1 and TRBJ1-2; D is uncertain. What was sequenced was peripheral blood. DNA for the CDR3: TGCGCCAGCAGCCAACCCTCGACGAATCCAAGAGGTGGCTACACCTTC. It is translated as CASSQPSTNPRGGYTF.